These 30 T cell receptor beta chains came from one sample sequenced in a study of cytomegalovirus exposure and HLA in healthy donors. Both 60 Vbeta primers and 13 Jbeta primers went into the PCR. Some clones are missing from TCRdb's copy, which holds only in-frame ones; the method was immunoSEQ multiplex PCR. The table has 150,000 to 200,000 clones, around 75% seen once. Sample: PBMCs. Every receptor here comes from a male donor in good health and CMV-seronegative.

This chain connects TRBV7-9 to TRBJ1-1; TRBD1 aligns across 7 bases. J lost 1 base, V lost 2 bases, and 16 bases had no gene match. This CDR3 comprises 19 residues. Germline CDR1 SEHNR, CDR2 FQNEAQ (reference sequence). The CDR3: CASSLSGVIGTAENTEAFF. The DNA of the CDR3 is TGTGCCAGCAGCTTATCAGGAGTAATCGGGACAGCGGAGAACACTGAAGCTTTCTTT.

This rearrangement joins TRBV19 to TRBJ1-5, with D possibly being TRBD1 (5 bases). The CDR3 length is 15 residues. Looked up from germline, CDR1 is LNHDA and CDR2 is SQIVND (reference sequence). V was shortened by 2 bases and J by 6 bases, with 14 bases between the two germline ends. CDR3 nucleotide sequence: TGTGCCAGTAGTATATCGGGGGGGGATGGTCAGCCCCAGCATTTT. It specifies CASSISGGDGQPQHF.

The chain carries TRBV19 and TRBJ1-3; TRBD1 is a possible D gene (6 bases). Trimming pared 7 bases from V and 0 bases from J, leaving 13 bases between. Germline-derived CDR1 and CDR2 are LNHDA and SQIVND (reference sequence). The CDR3 is made up of 15 amino acids. The CDR3 is CASKRQDASGNTIYF. In nucleotides, the CDR3 is TGTGCCAGTAAAAGACAGGACGCCTCTGGAAACACCATATATTTT. The full variable domain, rest sourced from reference TRBV19 and TRBJ1-3, is DGGITQSPKYLFRKEGQNVTLSCEQNLNHDAMYWYRQDPGQGLRLIYYSQIVNDFQKGDIAEGYSVSREKKESFPLTVTSAQKNPTAFYLCASKRQDASGNTIYFGEGSWLTVV.

This clone appeared once. This chain uses TRBV19 with TRBJ2-7; D might be TRBD1 (5 bases). V shed 6 bases and J shed 2 bases, with 14 bases lying between them. The CDR3 covers 14 residues. Germline values: CDR1 LNHDA, CDR2 SQIVND (reference sequence). The CDR3 here is CASSLLTATYEQYF. The CDR3 DNA reads as TGTGCCAGTAGCCTCCTGACAGCAACCTACGAGCAGTACTTC.

Only a few counts were recorded for this clone. The rearrangement joins TRBV28 to TRBJ1-6; D call uncertain. Germline V gives CDR1 MDHEN, CDR2 SYDVKM. V gave up 7 bases and J gave up 9 bases, with 13 bases separating them. The length of the CDR3 is 13 residues. The CDR3 sequence is CASIRGEGSPLHF. The CDR3 nucleotides read TGTGCCAGCATCCGGGGTGAGGGTTCACCCCTCCACTTT.

This chain links TRBV5-8 with TRBJ1-5; weak D call: TRBD1 (6 bases). V was shortened by 4 bases and J by 2 bases, with 13 bases between the two germline ends. CDR3 size: 15 residues. Germline V gene lookup returns CDR1 SGHTS and CDR2 YDEGEE. The CDR3 DNA reads as TGTGCCAGCAGCGCCAGGGGAGCCGGCAATCAGCCCCAGCATTTT. Its protein is CASSARGAGNQPQHF.

The V gene is TRBV18, the J gene TRBJ1-2; no reliable D call. CDR1 and CDR2 from the germline V gene are KGHSH and LQKENI. Between the trimmed V and J ends, which lost 8 bases and 7 bases, there was a span of 20 bases. The CDR3 is 14 amino acids. CDR3 coding DNA: TGTGCCAGCCGGTCCGCGGGAACGGAGGTTGGCTACACCTTC. Amino acids: CASRSAGTEVGYTF.

This clone showed up just once. The V call is TRBV13, the J call TRBJ2-6; possibly TRBD2 for D (6 bases). The CDR3 totals 16 residues. From germline, CDR1 is PRHDT and CDR2 FYEKMQ (reference sequence). With 11 bases removed from V and 0 bases from J, the gap between germline ends came to 17 bases. The CDR3 DNA is TGTGCCGGCGGGTTGCGGGGCCCCTCTGGGGCCAACGTCCTGACTTTC. The encoded protein is CAGGLRGPSGANVLTF.

DNA for the CDR3: TGTGCCAGCAGCGTGGACAGGTCGAGTGGAAACACCATATATTTT. As protein: CASSVDRSSGNTIYF. V is TRBV7-2 and J is TRBJ1-3; 7 bases match TRBD1. The length of the CDR3 is 15 residues. Germline V lookup: CDR1 SGHTA, CDR2 FQGNSA. Trimming took 5 bases from V and 3 from J; bases not matched to a gene: 7.

With respect to this clone: The same CDR3 is also encoded by other DNA sequences in this sample. V usage is TRBV30 and J usage is TRBJ2-5, with 7 bases that match TRBD1. Germline V CDR1 and CDR2: GTSNPN, SVGIG (reference sequence). V lost 2 bases, J lost 6 bases, and 9 bases stayed unmatched. This CDR3 has 14 residues. In DNA form, the CDR3 reads TGTGCCTGGAGTACCGGACAGGTTTTTCAGACCCAGTACTTC. Residues: CAWSTGQVFQTQYF.

This chain connects TRBV28 to TRBJ2-7; D unresolved. Trimming left V 5 bases short and J 6 bases short, with 14 bases between. CDR1 MDHEN and CDR2 SYDVKM come from the germline V gene. The CDR3 length is 13 residues. CDR3 in amino acids: CASSLQHIGEQYF. The CDR3 coding sequence is TGTGCCAGCAGTCTACAGCATATCGGCGAGCAGTACTTC. Using reference TRBV28 and TRBJ2-7 for the parts outside the CDR3, the full variable domain is DVKVTQSSRYLVKRTGEKVFLECVQDMDHENMFWYRQDPGLGLRLIYFSYDVKMKEKGDIPEGYSVSREKKERFSLILESASTNQTSMYLCASSLQHIGEQYFGPGTRLTVT.

V is TRBV18 and J is TRBJ1-2; TRBD1 matches 7 bases. Germline lookup yields CDR1 KGHSH and CDR2 LQKENI. The CDR3 runs to 14 residues. V lost 6 bases, J lost 5 bases, and 9 bases stayed unmatched. The CDR3 sequence: CASSPEGTEYGYTF. The CDR3 DNA follows: TGTGCCAGCTCCCCCGAAGGGACAGAATATGGCTACACCTTC.

A few counts support this clone. The V and J genes are TRBV7-9 and TRBJ1-1; no clear D gene. The CDR3 contains 17 residues. Germline CDR1 SEHNR, CDR2 FQNEAQ (reference sequence). Trimming left V 3 bases short and J 3 bases short, with 20 bases between. The CDR3 spells CASSFPLSTVGDTEAFF. Here the CDR3 DNA reads TGTGCCAGCAGCTTTCCGCTAAGTACTGTCGGGGACACTGAAGCTTTCTTT.

The chain has TRBV29-1 and TRBJ1-5; D might be TRBD1 (5 bases). Germline lookup yields CDR1 SQVTM and CDR2 ANQGSEA. There are 14 residues in the CDR3. The germline V and J ends were trimmed by 5 bases and 2 bases, with 13 bases remaining between them. CDR3 region: CSVSRGNGNQPQHF. The DNA of the CDR3 is TGCAGCGTTTCTCGGGGGAATGGCAATCAGCCCCAGCATTTT.

The chain combines TRBV9 with TRBJ2-1; 8 nucleotides line up with TRBD2. Unmatched junction bases numbered 5, after V lost 0 bases and J lost 6 bases. The CDR3 runs to 15 residues. CDR1 SGDLS and CDR2 YYNGEE come from the germline V gene. CDR3 amino acids: CASSVAAGVGNEQFF. CDR3 nucleotide sequence: TGTGCCAGCAGCGTAGCAGCGGGAGTTGGCAATGAGCAGTTCTTC.

The chain combines TRBV30 with TRBJ2-1; D may be TRBD2 (6 bases). CDR3 size: 13 residues. Germline V gives CDR1 GTSNPN, CDR2 SVGIG (reference sequence). Deletions cut 4 bases from V and 1 base from J, with 8 bases between. The CDR3 DNA sequence: TGTGCCTGGAACGGGGGATCCTACAATGAGCAGTTCTTC. Amino acids: CAWNGGSYNEQFF.

The chain links TRBV15 to TRBJ1-2, with D unresolved. Germline CDR1 is LNHNV and CDR2 is YYDKDF (reference sequence). The CDR3 covers 17 residues. The germline V and J ends were trimmed by 0 bases and 8 bases, with 22 bases remaining between them. CDR3 nucleotides: TGTGCCACCAGCAGAGATCGAGGAGGGCGCGGGATTGGGGGCTACACCTTC. This sequence encodes CATSRDRGGRGIGGYTF.

The gene calls are TRBV29-1 and TRBJ1-2; 9 nucleotides line up with TRBD1. Germline CDR1 SQVTM, CDR2 ANQGSEA. This CDR3 region has 11 residues. V lost 7 bases, J lost 5 bases, and 2 bases stayed unmatched. The CDR3 DNA reads as TGCAGCGACAGGGGGCTGTATGGCTACACCTTC. Amino acid sequence: CSDRGLYGYTF. Variable domain in full (rest from reference TRBV29-1 and TRBJ1-2): SAVISQKPSRDICQRGTSLTIQCQVDSQVTMMFWYRQQPGQSLTLIATANQGSEATYESGFVIDKFPISRPNLTFSTLTVSNMSPEDSSIYLCSDRGLYGYTFGSGTRLTVV.

This rearrangement joins TRBV5-6 to TRBJ2-7; 8 bases agree with TRBD2. After removal of 7 bases from V and 1 base from J, the junction contained 10 bases not matched to a gene. CDR3 size: 15 residues. CDR1 is SGHDT and CDR2 is YYEEEE in the germline V gene. The DNA for the CDR3 is TGTGCCAGCCGCACGGGGGGGGGCAGTTCCTACGAGCAGTACTTC. Its translation: CASRTGGGSSYEQYF.

The chain links TRBV7-2 to TRBJ2-7; 12 positions agree with TRBD2. This CDR3 is 17 amino acids long. CDR1 and CDR2 from the germline V gene are SGHTA and FQGNSA. J was trimmed by 1 base and V by 5 bases; bases with no gene match: 9. CDR3 nucleotides: TGTGCCAGCAGCCAGCTCGGACTAGCGGGGTTATCCTACGAGCAGTACTTC. It encodes CASSQLGLAGLSYEQYF. Variable domain in full (rest from reference TRBV7-2 and TRBJ2-7): GAGVSQSPSNKVTEKGKDVELRCDPISGHTALYWYRQSLGQGLEFLIYFQGNSAPDKSGLPSDRFSAERTGGSVSTLTIQRTQQEDSAVYLCASSQLGLAGLSYEQYFGPGTRLTVT.

The chain recombines TRBV5-1 with TRBJ2-7; 9 positions agree with TRBD1. The ends lost 0 bases at V and 7 bases at J; junction bases unmatched: 11. Germline V gene lookup returns CDR1 SGHRS and CDR2 YFSETQ. The CDR3 is 16 amino acids. The CDR3 loop reads CASSLALGQGAWEQYF. DNA of the CDR3: TGCGCCAGCAGCTTGGCCCTGGGACAGGGCGCTTGGGAGCAGTACTTC.

The chain has TRBV27 and TRBJ2-3, with a tentative D call TRBD1 (6 bases). Germline CDR1 is MNHEY and CDR2 is SMNVEV (reference sequence). The CDR3 covers 15 residues. V dropped 5 bases and J dropped 1 base, with 13 bases sitting between them. CDR3 DNA sequence: TGTGCCAGCAGTCACCGACAGGCCCGCACAGATACGCAGTATTTT. Its protein product is CASSHRQARTDTQYF.

V and J are TRBV28 and TRBJ2-7; 7 nucleotides line up with TRBD2. V was clipped by 6 bases and J by 0 bases; unmatched bases: 5. Germline V gene sequence: CDR1 MDHEN, CDR2 SYDVKM. The CDR3 spans 14 residues. CDR3 sequence: CASSRGGNSYEQYF. CDR3 in DNA: TGTGCCAGCAGCCGGGGAGGGAACTCCTACGAGCAGTACTTC.

The CDR3 here is CASSEFTQETQYF. In nucleotides, the CDR3 is TGTGCCAGCAGTGAATTCACACAAGAGACCCAGTACTTC. This sequence joins TRBV2 and TRBJ2-5, with unresolved D. The V end lost 2 bases, the J end lost 2 bases, and 6 bases lay between the germline ends. The CDR3 has 13 residues. The germline V gene has CDR1 SNHLY and CDR2 FYNNEI.

This clone is a singleton in its sample. CDR3 protein: CASSYDINRMNTEAFF. In DNA, the CDR3 is TGTGCCAGCAGTTATGATATTAACAGAATGAACACTGAAGCTTTCTTT. The chain links TRBV6-5 to TRBJ1-1; D unresolved. V gave up 3 bases and J gave up 0 bases, with 14 bases separating them. The CDR3 is made up of 16 amino acids. Germline CDR1 is MNHEY and CDR2 is SVGAGI.

This chain links TRBV30 with TRBJ2-3; D gene unclear. From germline, CDR1 is GTSNPN and CDR2 SVGIG (reference sequence). Trimming stripped 5 bases from V and 4 bases from J, with 10 bases between. This CDR3 contains 12 residues. CDR3 residues: CAWSLAADTQYF. CDR3 coding DNA: TGTGCCTGGTCCCTGGCCGCAGATACGCAGTATTTT.

This chain connects TRBV7-9 to TRBJ2-2; perhaps TRBD1 as D (6 bases). Trimming pared 5 bases from V and 3 bases from J, leaving 13 bases between. This CDR3 has 15 amino acids. Looked up from germline, CDR1 is SEHNR and CDR2 is FQNEAQ (reference sequence). This CDR3 reads CASSLRDIYTGELFF. CDR3 nucleotide sequence: TGTGCCAGCAGCCTCCGGGACATCTACACCGGGGAGCTGTTTTTT.

The count of this clone is one. This sequence joins TRBV7-6 and TRBJ2-5; 7 nucleotides match TRBD1. The V segment lost 2 bases and the J segment 2 bases; nucleotides outside the gene matches: 5. In germline, CDR1 is SGHVS, CDR2 FNYEAQ. The CDR3 extends over 15 amino acids. The CDR3 region has the DNA TGTGCCAGCAGCTTATATGTGGGACAGCAAGAGACCCAGTACTTC. This encodes CASSLYVGQQETQYF.

The J gene is TRBJ1-3, the V gene TRBV21-1. TRBV21-1 is a known pseudogene. The CDR3 sequence is 14 residues long. The CDR3 spells CASRDGGSGNTIYF. The CDR3 bases are TGTGCCAGCAGGGACGGAGGCTCTGGAAACACCATATATTTT.

The genes are TRBV11-2 and TRBJ1-4; TRBD1 aligns across 12 bases. The CDR3 is 15 residues long. Germline CDR1 and CDR2: SGHAT and FQNNGV. The junction had 5 bases not matched to a gene; V was cut back by 5 bases and J by 7 bases. Here the CDR3 DNA reads TGTGCCAGCAGCCTACCGGGACAGGGGGCTGAAAAACTGTTTTTT. Its translation: CASSLPGQGAEKLFF.